This T cell receptor beta chain originates from a study of regulatory T cells in long-lasting Graves disease. Whole-study context: Patients with persistent Graves' disease had over 5 years of antithyroid drugs and persistent TSH receptor antibodies. Findings of the study overall: TRBV28 was favored in persistent disease, as were TRBJ1-2 and TRBJ2-5. Patients with persistent Graves' had lower TCR diversity than newly diagnosed patients.

Germline V CDR1 and CDR2: SGHRS, YFSETQ. V lost 4 bases and J lost 4, with 17 bases in between. CDR3 length: 15 amino acids. Construction of the TCR beta libraries employed iRepertoire HTBI primers in conjunction with Arm-PCR of CDR3 regions. From the multiplex PCR reads, TCRdb called clonotypes with MiXCR, one entry per CDR3 protein. Here the sample spans 300,000 to 500,000 distinct CDR3 sequences, around 20% being singletons. A word on this clonotype: Its target is not known.

Documented time point: persistent/refractory GD, antithyroid drugs over 5 years with positive TRAb. Generation of the TCR library employed RNA extracted from PBMCs. The V gene is TRBV5-1, the J gene TRBJ1-1; D might be TRBD1 (6 bases). The origin of this receptor is a female donor with Graves disease. The sequencing here drew on peripheral blood mononuclear cells (PBMCs), taken when the disease was refractory, from a patient treated with antithyroid drugs. The chain's CDR3 is CASSPHPQGTTEAFF. In nucleotides, the CDR3 is TGCGCCAGCAGCCCACACCCGCAGGGGACCACTGAAGCTTTCTTT.